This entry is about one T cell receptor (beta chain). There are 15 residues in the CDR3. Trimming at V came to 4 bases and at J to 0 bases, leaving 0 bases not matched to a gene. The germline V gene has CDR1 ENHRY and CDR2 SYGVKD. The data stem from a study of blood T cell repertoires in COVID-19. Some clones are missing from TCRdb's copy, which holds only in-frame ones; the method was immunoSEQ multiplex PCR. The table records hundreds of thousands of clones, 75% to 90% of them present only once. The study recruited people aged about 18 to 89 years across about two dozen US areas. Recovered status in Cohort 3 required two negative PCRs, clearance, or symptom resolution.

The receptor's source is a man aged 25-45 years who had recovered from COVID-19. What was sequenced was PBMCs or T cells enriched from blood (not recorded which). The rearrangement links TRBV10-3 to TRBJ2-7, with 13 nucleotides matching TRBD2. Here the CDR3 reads CAISGTSGSSYEQYF. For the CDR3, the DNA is TGTGCCATCAGTGGGACTAGCGGGAGCTCCTACGAGCAGTACTTC.